These 26 T cell receptor beta chains originate from one sample sequenced in a study of T-cell memory formation after mild COVID-19. In TCRdb, the 5' RACE reads were re-called with MiXCR into one record per CDR3 protein. The sample shows about 340,000 distinct CDR3 sequences, approximately 15% of them seen only once. Sequences were obtained from PBMCs or a T cell subset sorted from them (not recorded which). The receptors were gathered from a man in his late teens or twenties who had mild COVID-19 (a few samples of this study predate the infection). Cell type and time point are not known.

This chain joins TRBV10-2 and TRBJ2-7, with D perhaps matching TRBD1 or TRBD2 (5 bases each). V gave up 6 bases and J gave up 6 bases, with 21 bases separating them. This CDR3 is 15 amino acids long. The germline V gene encodes CDR1 WSHSY and CDR2 SAAADI. The CDR3 sequence: CASSHGTSRVAEQYV. In DNA form, the CDR3 reads TGCGCCAGCAGCCACGGGACCTCCCGGGTCGCCGAGCAGTACGTC.

The V and J genes are TRBV7-8 and TRBJ2-7; TRBD1 matches at 9 bases. Germline CDR1 reads SGHVS; CDR2 reads FQNEAQ. J lost 6 bases, V lost 5 bases, and 17 bases had no gene match. The CDR3 runs 17 residues. The DNA for the CDR3 is TGTGCCAGCAGCCAAACCTGGATGGGGACAGGGTTGATCGAGCAGTACTTC. This codes for CASSQTWMGTGLIEQYF.

This clonotype was picked up a small number of times. V usage is TRBV10-2 and J usage is TRBJ2-6; D might be TRBD2 (5 bases). Germline V gene sequence: CDR1 WSHSY, CDR2 SAAADI. V was trimmed by 2 bases and J by 4 bases, leaving 9 bases between them. The length of the CDR3 is 15 residues. The CDR3 nucleotides read TGCGCCAGCAGTGAGCTAGCTAGGGGGGCCAACGTCCTGACTTTC. It codes for CASSELARGANVLTF.

This chain links TRBV4-1 with TRBJ1-1; D is unclear. Germline V lookup: CDR1 MGHRA, CDR2 YSYEKL. The CDR3 spans 15 residues. V lost 5 bases and J 3 bases, leaving 16 bases between the germline ends. CDR3 coding DNA: TGCGCCAGCAGCAAGTGGGAGGGATTGGACACTGAAGCTTTCTTT. This gives the protein CASSKWEGLDTEAFF.

This clonotype was counted between two and nine times. The chain uses TRBV19 and TRBJ2-1; D may be TRBD1 (6 bases). Germline V gene sequence: CDR1 LNHDA, CDR2 SQIVND (reference sequence). Trimming took 1 base from V and 6 from J, leaving 10 bases between them. The CDR3 runs to 14 residues. In DNA, the CDR3 is TGTGCCAGTAGTATAGTCCCAGGGGTCAATGAGCAGTTCTTC. Its translation is CASSIVPGVNEQFF. The variable domain in full, completed from reference TRBV19 and TRBJ2-1, reads DGGITQSPKYLFRKEGQNVTLSCEQNLNHDAMYWYRQDPGQGLRLIYYSQIVNDFQKGDIAEGYSVSREKKESFPLTVTSAQKNPTAFYLCASSIVPGVNEQFFGPGTRLTVL.

In its sample, this clonotype was seen a few times. The rearrangement links TRBV7-2 to TRBJ2-1, with no clear D. V was pared by 4 bases and J by 8 bases, with 12 bases between. The CDR3 totals 13 residues. CDR1 and CDR2 (germline): SGHTA, FQGNSA. CDR3 in amino acids: CASSSGLYDEQFF. In DNA form, the CDR3 reads TGTGCCAGCAGCTCGGGTCTTTACGATGAGCAGTTCTTC. Using reference TRBV7-2 and TRBJ2-1 for the parts outside the CDR3, the full variable domain is GAGVSQSPSNKVTEKGKDVELRCDPISGHTALYWYRQSLGQGLEFLIYFQGNSAPDKSGLPSDRFSAERTGGSVSTLTIQRTQQEDSAVYLCASSSGLYDEQFFGPGTRLTVL.

This CDR3 reads CASSARGYSNQPQHF. The DNA for the CDR3 is TGTGCCAGCAGCGCGAGGGGATATAGCAATCAGCCCCAGCATTTT. The V call is TRBV7-2, the J call TRBJ1-5, with D perhaps matching TRBD1 (5 bases). In germline, CDR1 is SGHTA, CDR2 FQGNSA. V lost 5 bases and J lost 0, with 11 bases in between. CDR3 length equals 15 residues.

The rearrangement uses TRBV13 and TRBJ1-6, with TRBD1 matching over 7 bases. The germline V gene has CDR1 PRHDT and CDR2 FYEKMQ (reference sequence). CDR3 length: 17 amino acids. V dropped 6 bases and J dropped 0; count of bases not matched to a gene: 8. CDR3 region: CASRETGLSSYNSPLHF. The CDR3 region has the DNA TGTGCCAGCAGAGAGACAGGGCTGAGCTCCTATAATTCACCCCTCCACTTT.

A few counts support this clonotype. The chain uses TRBV12-3 or TRBV12-4 and TRBJ1-2, with a possible D match to TRBD1 (5 bases). CDR3 length: 16 amino acids. V lost 4 bases to trimming and J lost 4 bases, with 19 bases between them. CDR3 sequence (DNA): TGTGCCAGCAGTTCCGGGACGGCCAACCACCTCTATGGCTACACCTTC. Protein product: CASSSGTANHLYGYTF.

There are a few counts of this clonotype. This chain joins TRBV6-6 and TRBJ1-2, with a weak D call TRBD1 (5 bases). The CDR3 loop spans 14 amino acids. CDR1 and CDR2 from the germline V gene are MNHNY and SVGAGI (reference sequence). The V end was cut by 1 base, the J end by 4 bases, with 10 bases between. CDR3 sequence (DNA): TGTGCCAGCAGTTACTTGGCAGGGAGCTATGGCTACACCTTC. It codes for CASSYLAGSYGYTF.

This clonotype was seen more than once but under ten times. V usage is TRBV7-2 and J usage is TRBJ1-1, with TRBD1 as a possible D gene (6 bases). There are 15 residues in the CDR3. Looked up from germline, CDR1 is SGHTA and CDR2 is FQGNSA. The germline V and J ends were trimmed by 1 base and 4 bases, with 13 bases remaining between them. CDR3 in DNA: TGTGCCAGCAGCTTAGAGGCAGGGGCAGGCACTGAAGCTTTCTTT. This codes for CASSLEAGAGTEAFF.

The chain recombines TRBV4-2 with TRBJ1-4; D unresolved. Germline V lookup: CDR1 LGHNA, CDR2 YNFKEQ. This CDR3 is 14 amino acids long. V was shortened by 3 bases and J by 7 bases, with 12 bases between the two germline ends. The DNA for the CDR3 is TGTGCCAGCAGCCAGGGAGGCCGGGCTGAAAAACTGTTTTTT. Its translation: CASSQGGRAEKLFF.

This clonotype was seen only a few times. The V gene is TRBV6-2 or TRBV6-3, the J gene TRBJ2-7, with D tentatively TRBD2 (5 bases). The germline V and J ends were trimmed by 4 bases and 6 bases, with 13 bases remaining between them. From germline, CDR1 is MNHEY and CDR2 SVGEGT. This CDR3 is 13 amino acids long. The CDR3 DNA sequence: TGTGCCAGCAGTTTCATGGGCCGGGGCGAGCAGTACGTC. Residues: CASSFMGRGEQYV.

The chain is built from TRBV20-1 and TRBJ2-3, with D unclear. Germline loops: CDR1 DFQATT, CDR2 SNEGSKA (reference sequence). This CDR3 has 14 amino acids. Trimming removed 1 base from V and 0 bases from J, with 8 bases in between. The CDR3 DNA reads as TGCAGTGCTAGAGGGTTCCTTAGCACAGATACGCAGTATTTT. This gives the protein CSARGFLSTDTQYF.

The sample holds a few counts of this clonotype. The V call is TRBV5-1, the J call TRBJ1-2; TRBD1 agrees at 7 bases. Germline CDR1 SGHRS, CDR2 YFSETQ. The CDR3 has 15 amino acids. Losses at the gene ends were 5 bases for V and 2 bases for J; bases not matched to a gene: 9. The CDR3 is CASSENRGSNYGYTF. For the CDR3, the DNA is TGCGCCAGCAGTGAGAACAGGGGATCCAACTATGGCTACACCTTC.

The rearrangement links TRBV23-1 to TRBJ1-4, with 12 bases fitting TRBD1. TRBV23-1 is marked as an open reading frame, function uncertain. The V and J ends lost 2 bases and 14 bases, in that order; junction bases with no gene match: 15. This CDR3 is built from 17 residues. CDR3 nucleotides: TGCGCCAGCAGTCAAGCTACTTACCGGGACAGGGGGCGCGTGCTGTTTTTT. It encodes CASSQATYRDRGRVLFF.

This chain uses TRBV6-5 with TRBJ2-1; TRBD1 matches at 8 bases. Germline V gene sequence: CDR1 MNHEY, CDR2 SVGAGI. This CDR3 contains 14 residues. The ends lost 2 bases at V and 4 bases at J; junction bases unmatched: 1. The DNA of the CDR3 is TGTGCCAGCAGTTACCAGGGGGCGTACAATGAGCAGTTCTTC. Translating it yields CASSYQGAYNEQFF.

V is TRBV7-2 and J is TRBJ1-5; no clear D. The CDR3 is 13 residues long. V dropped 5 bases and J dropped 2 bases, with 7 bases sitting between them. The germline V gene has CDR1 SGHTA and CDR2 FQGNSA. CDR3 in DNA: TGTGCCAGCAGCGTCCGGGGCAATCAGCCCCAGCATTTT. Amino acid sequence: CASSVRGNQPQHF.

For the CDR3, the DNA is TGCAGCGCCGGGACAGCATACAATGAGCAGTTCTTC. Residues: CSAGTAYNEQFF. The J gene is TRBJ2-1, the V gene TRBV29-1; 7 positions agree with TRBD1. V shed 7 bases and J 4 bases; nucleotides not matched to a gene: 4. Germline V gene sequence: CDR1 SQVTM, CDR2 ANQGSEA. The CDR3 is made up of 12 amino acids.

At least ten counts were recorded for this clonotype. The chain uses TRBV10-3 and TRBJ1-6; 7 bases are a match to TRBD1. V lost 6 bases to trimming and J lost 9 bases; unmatched junction nucleotides: 14. Germline CDR1 is ENHRY and CDR2 is SYGVKD. This CDR3 has 16 residues. The chain's CDR3 is CAISQGTGTAPSPLHF. Written as DNA, the CDR3 is TGTGCCATCAGCCAAGGGACCGGGACAGCACCTTCACCCCTCCACTTT.

This chain joins TRBV7-8 and TRBJ2-7; D is perhaps TRBD1 or TRBD2 (5 bases each). CDR3 length equals 16 residues. V lost 4 bases and J lost 4, with 20 bases in between. Germline V gives CDR1 SGHVS, CDR2 FQNEAQ. Here the CDR3 reads CASSSSSRDGRYEQYF. CDR3 coding DNA: TGTGCCAGCAGCTCCTCCTCCCGGGACGGAAGATACGAGCAGTACTTC.

This clonotype was seen a handful of times. The chain recombines TRBV23-1 with TRBJ2-1; a weak D match, TRBD1 (5 bases). TRBV23-1 is labeled an ORF, and its function is uncertain. The CDR3 covers 16 residues. V shed 1 base and J shed 0 bases, with 10 bases lying between them. The CDR3 sequence is CASSQLQESSYNEQFF. For the CDR3, the DNA is TGCGCCAGCAGTCAATTACAGGAAAGCTCCTACAATGAGCAGTTCTTC.

This clonotype occurred once. This chain joins TRBV12-3 or TRBV12-4 and TRBJ2-1, with D unresolved. Trimming took 6 bases from V and 10 from J, leaving 16 bases between them. This CDR3 is built from 13 residues. Written as DNA, the CDR3 is TGTGCCAGCAGCCCCAAGGTGTTGGACGAGCAGTTCTTC. It yields the protein CASSPKVLDEQFF.

CDR3 sequence reads: CSVDWYGYTF. As DNA, the CDR3 is TGCAGCGTTGATTGGTATGGCTACACCTTC. The chain has TRBV29-1 and TRBJ1-2; D gene uncertain. Germline V gives CDR1 SQVTM, CDR2 ANQGSEA. The CDR3 runs 10 residues. Trimming cost V 3 bases and J 5 bases, with 4 bases left between them.

V is TRBV10-2 and J is TRBJ1-2; 7 bases are shared with TRBD1. The CDR3 is made up of 13 amino acids. V was clipped by 2 bases and J by 12 bases; unmatched bases: 9. Germline assignment: CDR1 WSHSY and CDR2 SAAADI. The CDR3 sequence: CASSEGRTGGDTF. In DNA form, the CDR3 reads TGCGCCAGCAGTGAGGGGCGGACAGGAGGGGACACCTTC.

The J gene is TRBJ2-1, the V gene TRBV2; 14 bases match TRBD2. The V gene end was trimmed by 7 bases and the J gene end by 6 bases; junction bases not matched to a gene: 5. Germline CDR1 reads SNHLY; CDR2 reads FYNNEI. The CDR3 runs to 15 residues. The CDR3 sequence is CASNPGTSGGNEQFF. The CDR3 nucleotides are TGTGCCAGCAACCCCGGGACTAGCGGGGGCAATGAGCAGTTCTTC.